The 10 T cell receptor beta chains in this list originate from one sample, sequenced in a study of CD4 T cells in relation to SARS-CoV-2 and coronaviruses. Before the COVID-19 pandemic, during about 2011-2019, CD4+ T cells were taken from unexposed donors. Isolation of CD4+ T cells took place after about 9 days in culture. The method was immunoSEQ multiplex PCR; TCRdb's version includes in-frame clones alone and lacks a portion of them. The sample has about 18,000 clones, around 81% seen once; the top ten hold about 10%. Their antigen targets remain unknown. The sample consisted of CD4+ T cells from PBMCs, cultured in vitro. These receptors all stem from a human donor in good health.

The chain uses TRBV12-3 or TRBV12-4 and TRBJ2-1, with D unclear. Trimming removed 5 bases at V and 7 bases at J, with 9 bases between. There are 12 residues in the CDR3. DNA of the CDR3: TGTGCCAGCAGTCCTCTTGGGAATGAGCAGTTCTTC. Translated, it gives CASSPLGNEQFF.

This sequence joins TRBV6-2 or TRBV6-3 and TRBJ2-7; D gene uncertain. The CDR3 extends over 11 amino acids. Trimming cost V 5 bases and J 3 bases, with 5 bases left between them. Germline V gene data show CDR1 as MNHEY and CDR2 as SVGEGT. The CDR3 nucleotides are TGTGCCAGCAGTACCCTCTACGAGCAGTACTTC. This gives the protein CASSTLYEQYF.

This clone is termed medium-sized. CDR3 DNA sequence: TGTGCCAGCAGCTTAGGGGGGCAGGGAAGCACCGGGGAGCTGTTTTTT. Residues: CASSLGGQGSTGELFF. The chain carries TRBV7-2 and TRBJ2-2, with a tentative D call TRBD1 (6 bases). V was shortened by 1 base and J by 4 bases, with 13 bases between the two germline ends. From germline, CDR1 is SGHTA and CDR2 FQGNSA. CDR3 length equals 16 residues.

The CDR3 nucleotides read TGTGCCAGCTCACCACTATCAATCACTGGGGCCAACGTCCTGACTTTC. The encoded protein is CASSPLSITGANVLTF. The gene calls are TRBV18 and TRBJ2-6, with D unresolved. Germline V lookup: CDR1 KGHSH, CDR2 LQKENI. This CDR3 contains 16 residues. V was shortened by 1 base and J by 2 bases, with 9 bases between the two germline ends. Full variable domain (rest looked up from reference TRBV18 and TRBJ2-6): NAGVMQNPRHLVRRRGQEARLRCSPMKGHSHVYWYRQLPEEGLKFMVYLQKENIIDESGMPKERFSAEFPKEGPSILRIQQVVRGDSAAYFCASSPLSITGANVLTFGAGSRLTVL.

The chain is built from TRBV4-2 and TRBJ1-3; D is undetermined. Germline CDR1 and CDR2: LGHNA and YNFKEQ. V lost 4 bases, J lost 0 bases, and 13 bases lay in between. The CDR3 consists of 16 residues. The CDR3 DNA sequence: TGTGCCAGCAGCCTGTCCCACGGTTTCTCTGGAAACACCATATATTTT. Encoded protein: CASSLSHGFSGNTIYF.

The chain joins TRBV7-9 to TRBJ2-3; 12 bases are shared with TRBD2. Germline V gives CDR1 SEHNR, CDR2 FQNEAQ (reference sequence). The CDR3 extends over 15 amino acids. The V segment lost 6 bases and the J segment 5 bases; nucleotides outside the gene matches: 6. The CDR3 region is CASSLLAGGIDTQYF. CDR3 bases: TGTGCCAGCAGTCTACTAGCGGGAGGCATAGATACGCAGTATTTT.

The V and J genes are TRBV6-7 and TRBJ2-5; weak D call: TRBD2 (6 bases). TRBV6-7 is identified as an open reading frame with a role that is uncertain. Trimming cost V 0 bases and J 4 bases, with 15 bases left between them. This CDR3 is built from 16 residues. This CDR3 is CASSYSDPRGLETQYF. The CDR3 DNA follows: TGTGCCAGCAGTTACTCGGACCCGCGGGGATTAGAGACCCAGTACTTC.

J is TRBJ2-3 and V is TRBV5-1; TRBD2 is a possible D gene (6 bases). In germline, CDR1 is SGHRS, CDR2 YFSETQ. The V and J ends lost 4 bases and 3 bases respectively, with 15 bases between them. The CDR3 contains 15 residues. Here the CDR3 reads CASSPTGVQTDTQYF. The CDR3 DNA is TGCGCCAGCAGCCCCACGGGGGTCCAGACAGATACGCAGTATTTT.

The chain links TRBV5-1 to TRBJ1-1; 8 bases are a match to TRBD1. The germline V gene encodes CDR1 SGHRS and CDR2 YFSETQ. The CDR3 runs to 15 residues. Losses at the gene ends were 5 bases for V and 4 bases for J; bases not matched to a gene: 10. CDR3 in amino acids: CASRPTGGASTEAFF. The CDR3 coding sequence is TGCGCCAGCAGGCCTACAGGGGGGGCGAGCACTGAAGCTTTCTTT.

This chain connects TRBV7-2 to TRBJ1-2, with D hard to call. In germline, CDR1 is SGHTA, CDR2 FQGNSA. There are 13 residues in the CDR3. Trimming removed 3 bases from V and 4 bases from J, with 9 bases in between. Here the CDR3 DNA reads TGTGCCAGCAGCTTGCTGGACGGCTATGGCTACACCTTC. This sequence encodes CASSLLDGYGYTF.